These 14 T cell receptor beta chains were sequenced from one sample in a study of cytomegalovirus exposure and HLA in healthy donors. The PCR ran on 60 Vbeta and 13 Jbeta primers. The protocol was immunoSEQ multiplex PCR, while the TCRdb copy is restricted to in-frame clones and leaves out a portion. The data show around 160,000 clones, about 80% seen once. The sequenced sample consisted of PBMCs. The receptors here all came from a man aged 50 to 59 in good health and CMV-seropositive.

The chain couples TRBV4-3 to TRBJ2-5; 8 bases line up with TRBD1. The end of the DNA is better explained by TRBJ2-7, so the J call may be wrong. Germline V gene data show CDR1 as LGHNA and CDR2 as YSLEER. This CDR3 spans 16 amino acids. CDR3 loop: CASSQVRTGSSYEQYF. The CDR3 DNA reads TGCGCCAGCAGCCAAGTTAGGACAGGGAGCTCCTACGAGCAGTACTTC.

The CDR3: CASWRLAGLTGGELFF. CDR3 coding DNA: TGTGCCAGCTGGCGGCTAGCGGGGTTAACAGGCGGGGAGCTGTTTTTT. The V gene is TRBV7-9, the J gene TRBJ2-2; 9 nucleotides match TRBD2. The CDR3 is made up of 16 amino acids. V was clipped by 8 bases and J by 7 bases; unmatched bases: 14. Germline V CDR1 and CDR2: SEHNR, FQNEAQ (reference sequence).

V usage is TRBV18 and J usage is TRBJ2-5, with a tentative D call TRBD2 (6 bases). Matching the DNA end better, TRBJ2-7 makes the J call doubtful. Looked up from germline, CDR1 is KGHSH and CDR2 is LQKENI. The CDR3 consists of 17 residues. The chain's CDR3 is CASSPMSLRGIIYEQYF. In DNA, the CDR3 is TGTGCCAGCTCACCAATGAGTTTGCGGGGAATTATCTACGAGCAGTACTTC.

This clone has a single count. This rearrangement joins TRBV29-1 to TRBJ2-2, with a possible D match to TRBD1 (6 bases). Germline assignment: CDR1 SQVTM and CDR2 ANQGSEA. V lost 7 bases and J lost 6, with 9 bases in between. This CDR3 spans 11 amino acids. The CDR3 loop is CSGGTSGELFF. The CDR3 DNA reads as TGCAGCGGAGGGACATCCGGGGAGCTGTTTTTT.

This clone was counted between two and nine times. The chain combines TRBV14 with TRBJ2-3; D is uncertain. CDR3 length equals 13 residues. Germline CDR1 and CDR2: SGHDN and FVKESK. The ends were cut back, 4 bases at V and 6 bases at J, with 11 bases in the middle. The DNA of the CDR3 is TGTGCCAGCAGCCTTCCCGACGGGGATACGCAGTATTTT. It encodes CASSLPDGDTQYF.

The chain uses TRBV18 and TRBJ2-4; D might be TRBD1 (6 bases). Germline V CDR1 and CDR2: KGHSH, LQKENI. This CDR3 comprises 14 residues. Trimming took 2 bases from V and 1 from J, leaving 6 bases between them. The DNA of the CDR3 is TGTGCCAGCTCACCAGGACAGGCCAAAAACATTCAGTACTTC. Translation gives CASSPGQAKNIQYF.

The genes are TRBV4-2 and TRBJ1-2, with 10 nucleotides matching TRBD1. The length of the CDR3 is 19 residues. The V gene's germline CDR1 is LGHNA and CDR2 YNFKEQ. The trim removed 0 bases at V and 4 bases at J, leaving 14 bases unmatched. CDR3 region: CASSQDQFIEGQGSYGYTF. DNA of the CDR3: TGTGCCAGCAGCCAAGATCAATTTATCGAGGGACAGGGGAGCTATGGCTACACCTTC.

The chain joins TRBV2 to TRBJ2-3; D might be TRBD1 (6 bases). The V gene lost 6 bases and the J gene lost 5 bases, with 18 bases spanning the gap. Germline CDR1 is SNHLY and CDR2 is FYNNEI. The CDR3 extends over 15 amino acids. CDR3 sequence (DNA): TGTGCCAGCAGGGTACAGGGCCCCCGAGGAGATACGCAGTATTTT. Translation: CASRVQGPRGDTQYF.

The chain combines TRBV5-1 with TRBJ1-2; weak D call: TRBD1 (5 bases). V was clipped by 7 bases and J by 7 bases, with 20 bases between them. The germline V gene encodes CDR1 SGHRS and CDR2 YFSETQ. The CDR3 length is 14 residues. CDR3 coding DNA: TGCGCCAGCCGACCCGGGCCAGTGGGGGGTGGCTACACCTTC. This encodes CASRPGPVGGGYTF.

The chain employs TRBV7-3 and TRBJ1-1; weak D call: TRBD1 (6 bases). The germline V gene encodes CDR1 SGHTA and CDR2 FQGTGA. V was cut by 5 bases and J by 6 bases, with 16 bases left in between. This CDR3 comprises 14 residues. The CDR3 reads CASSPIGEGAEAFF. CDR3 DNA: TGTGCCAGCAGCCCGATAGGGGAGGGGGCTGAAGCTTTCTTT.

This clone appeared once. The CDR3 DNA reads as TGTGCCAGCAGCTTGGAGGGAGGCAGAGCTAACTATGGCTACACCTTC. Its translation: CASSLEGGRANYGYTF. The V call is TRBV5-6, the J call TRBJ1-2; D remains unclear. Looked up from germline, CDR1 is SGHDT and CDR2 is YYEEEE. The CDR3 covers 16 residues. V lost 0 bases to trimming and J lost 0 bases, with 12 bases between them.

This sequence joins TRBV5-4 and TRBJ2-3; D is unresolved. Germline CDR1 is SGHNT and CDR2 is YYREEE (reference sequence). V was cut by 3 bases and J by 3 bases, with 5 bases left in between. CDR3 size: 12 residues. The CDR3, as DNA: TGTGCCAGCAGCTCCTCGACAGATACGCAGTATTTT. This gives the protein CASSSSTDTQYF.

V usage is TRBV5-6 and J usage is TRBJ2-2; 8 bases are shared with TRBD2. The CDR3 length is 16 residues. Germline V CDR1 and CDR2: SGHDT, YYEEEE. Trimming cost V 4 bases and J 6 bases; bases outside gene matches: 11. This CDR3 reads CASSQDSGGSPGELFF. As DNA, the CDR3 is TGTGCCAGCAGCCAAGATTCGGGGGGGTCCCCCGGGGAGCTGTTTTTT. The entire variable domain, with the rest obtained from reference TRBV5-6 and TRBJ2-2, is as follows: DAGVTQSPTHLIKTRGQQVTLRCSPKSGHDTVSWYQQALGQGPQFIFQYYEEEERQRGNFPDRFSGHQFPNYSSELNVNALLLGDSALYLCASSQDSGGSPGELFFGEGSRLTVL.

V gene TRBV9 combines with J gene TRBJ1-3, with D tentatively TRBD1 (5 bases). CDR3 length: 16 residues. CDR1 and CDR2 (germline): SGDLS, YYNGEE. Trimming took 4 bases from V and 0 from J, leaving 14 bases between them. The CDR3: CASSRRGGDSGNTIYF. CDR3 sequence (DNA): TGTGCCAGCAGCCGGCGGGGAGGGGACTCTGGAAACACCATATATTTT.